The rows below give T cell receptor beta chains drawn from one sample of a study of blood T cell repertoires in COVID-19. Libraries were prepared by immunoSEQ multiplex PCR; TCRdb keeps only in-frame clonotypes and omits some of them. The sample comprises approximately 230,000 clones, more than 70% of which are singletons, and about 5.7% rests with the top ten. Source material: peripheral blood. The receptors come from a man of 80 years or more with acute or convalescent COVID-19. Both conserved end residues are trimmed from each CDR3. The size of a clone is reported for some rows only, either as once, few or many, or as a class for expanded clones.

clone size	J gene	V gene	CDR3 protein
-	TRBJ2-7	TRBV27	ASSLEQGYEQY
-	TRBJ2-1	TRBV2	ASSGDSQRGGFYNEQF
-	TRBJ2-7	TRBV28	ASSVPRAYEQY
-	TRBJ2-5	TRBV5-8	ASSLVSSGGLGDQETQY
-	TRBJ1-5	TRBV5-1	ASSLAAGLNQPQH
-	TRBJ1-4	TRBV27	ASSLLRTGGNEKLF
-	TRBJ2-7	TRBV5-1	ASSTTAGTGRLKQY
-	TRBJ1-1	TRBV29-1	STWTGANTEAF
once	TRBJ2-1	TRBV18	ASSLITSGSGNEQF
-	TRBJ2-7	TRBV3-1/TRBV3-2	ASSQALSYEQY
-	TRBJ2-5	TRBV18	ASSPREGLAWETQY
-	TRBJ2-7	TRBV5-4	ASSLAVTGGNEQY
-	TRBJ2-1	TRBV7-3	ASSSEGTSGANEQF
-	TRBJ2-7	TRBV7-3	ASSRGGTGSYEQY
-	TRBJ2-7	TRBV6-2/TRBV6-3	ASSYSPRQGSTYEQY
-	TRBJ2-5	TRBV27	ASSSPLAGEGTQY
-	TRBJ1-5	TRBV19	ASSIVGGGQPQH
once	TRBJ1-5	TRBV20-1	SASLGLSGQPQH
-	TRBJ2-5	TRBV7-2	ASTLARGRGGVETQY
once	TRBJ2-7	TRBV5-6	ASSRGLARSTPTYEQY
-	TRBJ1-2	TRBV6-2/TRBV6-3	ASSSTGKYGYT
-	TRBJ2-3	TRBV7-9	ASSTSTDTQY
-	TRBJ2-7	TRBV3-1/TRBV3-2	ASSELTGGLYEQY
few	TRBJ2-1	TRBV24-1	ATSDNRYNEQF
-	TRBJ1-5	TRBV6-1	ASSEVTGLNQPQH
few	TRBJ1-1	TRBV7-2	ASSLSRTWGRTEAF
-	TRBJ1-5	TRBV6-5	ASSRDRVANQPQH
-	TRBJ2-7	TRBV5-6	ASSLRGYEQY
-	TRBJ2-7	TRBV5-5	ASSLGLGQGAYEQY
-	TRBJ2-5	TRBV29-1	SVLGREGQETQY
-	TRBJ2-1	TRBV7-2	ASSLSPGSSGEQF
-	TRBJ1-2	TRBV28	ASSPGTGGQWGGYT
-	TRBJ1-3	TRBV14	ASSQGLGGSGNTIY
-	TRBJ1-4	TRBV13	ASSLGGLTQVEKLF
-	TRBJ2-2	TRBV27	ASSWGSRGNTGELF
-	TRBJ1-2	TRBV27	ASSSTGADYGYT
-	TRBJ2-3	TRBV10-1	ASRAGEPLDTQY
-	TRBJ1-6	TRBV5-1	ASSTGTASPLH
-	TRBJ2-1	TRBV2	ASKTSVVGEQF
many	TRBJ2-2	TRBV2	ASSPGQGYWLPGELF
-	TRBJ1-1	TRBV7-9	ASSLVTRKNTEAF
-	TRBJ1-1	TRBV19	ASMLGVRTEAF
once	TRBJ1-2	TRBV28	ASSLPGTGLRYT
-	TRBJ2-2	TRBV27	ASMKAGTNTGELF
few	TRBJ2-1	TRBV24-1	ATSDRAGGPNNEQF
-	TRBJ2-3	TRBV5-4	ASSLRWSSGSTDTQY
-	TRBJ1-5	TRBV28	ASSGGSQPQH
-	TRBJ2-7	TRBV18	ASSPLRGGAEQY
-	TRBJ2-1	TRBV7-9	ASSPKRRLAGGLEQF
-	TRBJ2-6	TRBV28	ASKGASGSASGANVLT
-	TRBJ2-7	TRBV28	ASSLKASTGGYEQY
-	TRBJ1-2	TRBV19	ASSFGYGYT
-	TRBJ2-7	TRBV3-1/TRBV3-2	ASSQDSYEQY
-	TRBJ1-2	TRBV2	ASSDTVPGYT
-	TRBJ1-1	TRBV5-1	ASSTGGFTEAF
-	TRBJ2-5	TRBV2	ASRGGAGEQETQY
-	TRBJ2-2	TRBV10-1	ASSGLAGVNTGELF